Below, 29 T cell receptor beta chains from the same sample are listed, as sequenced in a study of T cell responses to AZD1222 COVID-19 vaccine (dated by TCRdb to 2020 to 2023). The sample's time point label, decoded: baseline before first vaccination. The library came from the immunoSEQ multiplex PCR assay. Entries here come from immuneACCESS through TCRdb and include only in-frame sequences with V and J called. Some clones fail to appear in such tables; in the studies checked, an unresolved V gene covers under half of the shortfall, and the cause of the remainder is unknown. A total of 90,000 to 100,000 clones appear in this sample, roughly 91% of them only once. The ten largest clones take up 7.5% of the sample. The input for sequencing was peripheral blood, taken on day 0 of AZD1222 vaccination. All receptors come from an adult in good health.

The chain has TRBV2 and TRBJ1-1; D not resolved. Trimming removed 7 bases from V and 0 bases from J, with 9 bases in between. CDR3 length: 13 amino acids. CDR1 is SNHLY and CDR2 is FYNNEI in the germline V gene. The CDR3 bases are TGTGCCAGCACTGGCGACTTGAACACTGAAGCTTTCTTT. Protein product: CASTGDLNTEAFF.

The CDR3 region is CSAGQGNQPQHF. The CDR3 bases are TGCAGCGCCGGACAGGGCAATCAGCCCCAGCATTTT. The chain uses TRBV29-1 and TRBJ1-5; 7 bases are a match to TRBD1. The CDR3 consists of 12 residues. From germline, CDR1 is SQVTM and CDR2 ANQGSEA. The V gene end was trimmed by 7 bases and the J gene end by 2 bases; junction bases not matched to a gene: 2.

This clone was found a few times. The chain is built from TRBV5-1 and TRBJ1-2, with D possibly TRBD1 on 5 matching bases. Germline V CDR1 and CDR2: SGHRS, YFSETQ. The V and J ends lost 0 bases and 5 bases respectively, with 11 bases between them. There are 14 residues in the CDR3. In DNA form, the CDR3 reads TGCGCCAGCAGCTTGGAAGGGGCCGGGTATGGCTACACCTTC. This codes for CASSLEGAGYGYTF. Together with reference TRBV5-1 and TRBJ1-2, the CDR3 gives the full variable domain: KAGVTQTPRYLIKTRGQQVTLSCSPISGHRSVSWYQQTPGQGLQFLFEYFSETQRNKGNFPGRFSGRQFSNSRSEMNVSTLELGDSALYLCASSLEGAGYGYTFGSGTRLTVV.

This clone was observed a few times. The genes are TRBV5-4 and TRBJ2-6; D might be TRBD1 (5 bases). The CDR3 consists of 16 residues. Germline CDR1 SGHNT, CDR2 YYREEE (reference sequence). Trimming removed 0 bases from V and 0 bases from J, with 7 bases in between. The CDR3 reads CASSLGQPSGANVLTF. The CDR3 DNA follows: TGTGCCAGCAGCTTGGGACAGCCCTCTGGGGCCAACGTCCTGACTTTC.

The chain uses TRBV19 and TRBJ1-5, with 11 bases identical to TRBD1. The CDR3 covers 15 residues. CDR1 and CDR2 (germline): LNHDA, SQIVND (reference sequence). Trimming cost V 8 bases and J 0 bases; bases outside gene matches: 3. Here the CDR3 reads CASGTGGYSNQPQHF. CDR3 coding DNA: TGTGCCAGTGGGACAGGGGGATATAGCAATCAGCCCCAGCATTTT.

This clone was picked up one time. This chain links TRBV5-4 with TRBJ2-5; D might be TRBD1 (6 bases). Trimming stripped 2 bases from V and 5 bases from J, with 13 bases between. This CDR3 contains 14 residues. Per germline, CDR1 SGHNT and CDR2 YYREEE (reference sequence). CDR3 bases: TGTGCCAGCAGCTTTGGGGGCCAGGGGGAGACCCAGTACTTC. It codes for CASSFGGQGETQYF.

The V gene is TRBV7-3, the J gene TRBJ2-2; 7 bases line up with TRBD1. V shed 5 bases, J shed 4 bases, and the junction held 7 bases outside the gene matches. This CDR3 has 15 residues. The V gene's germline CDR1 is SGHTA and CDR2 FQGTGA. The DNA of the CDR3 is TGTGCCAGCAGCCCCCGACAGGGTAGCACCGGGGAGCTGTTTTTT. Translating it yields CASSPRQGSTGELFF.

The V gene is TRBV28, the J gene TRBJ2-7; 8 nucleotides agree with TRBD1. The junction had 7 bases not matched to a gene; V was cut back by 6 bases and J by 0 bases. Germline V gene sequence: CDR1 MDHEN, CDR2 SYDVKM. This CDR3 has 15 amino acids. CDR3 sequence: CASRQRDRSSYEQYF. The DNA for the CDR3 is TGTGCCAGCAGACAAAGGGACAGGAGCTCCTACGAGCAGTACTTC.

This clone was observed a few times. CDR3 nucleotide sequence: TGTGCCAGCAGTCCCCTCAGGGGTTATAGCACAGATACGCAGTATTTT. Amino acid sequence: CASSPLRGYSTDTQYF. The V gene is TRBV28, the J gene TRBJ2-3; D perhaps matches TRBD1 (6 bases). The V gene's germline CDR1 is MDHEN and CDR2 SYDVKM. The length of the CDR3 is 16 residues. V lost 5 bases and J 0 bases, leaving 15 bases between the germline ends. The whole variable domain, remainder taken from reference TRBV28 and TRBJ2-3, is DVKVTQSSRYLVKRTGEKVFLECVQDMDHENMFWYRQDPGLGLRLIYFSYDVKMKEKGDIPEGYSVSREKKERFSLILESASTNQTSMYLCASSPLRGYSTDTQYFGPGTRLTVL.

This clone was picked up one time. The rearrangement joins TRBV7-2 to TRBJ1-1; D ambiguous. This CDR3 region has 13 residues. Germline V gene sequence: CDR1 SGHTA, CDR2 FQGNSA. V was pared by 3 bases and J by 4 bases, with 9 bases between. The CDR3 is CASSFGQATEAFF. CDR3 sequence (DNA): TGTGCCAGCAGCTTTGGTCAGGCCACTGAAGCTTTCTTT.

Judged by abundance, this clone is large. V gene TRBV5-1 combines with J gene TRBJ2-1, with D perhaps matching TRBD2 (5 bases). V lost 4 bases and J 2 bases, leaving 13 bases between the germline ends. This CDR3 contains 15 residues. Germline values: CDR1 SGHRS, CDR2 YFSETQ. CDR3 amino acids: CASSLPEGPYNEQFF. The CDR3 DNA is TGCGCCAGCAGCCTTCCTGAGGGCCCCTACAATGAGCAGTTCTTC.

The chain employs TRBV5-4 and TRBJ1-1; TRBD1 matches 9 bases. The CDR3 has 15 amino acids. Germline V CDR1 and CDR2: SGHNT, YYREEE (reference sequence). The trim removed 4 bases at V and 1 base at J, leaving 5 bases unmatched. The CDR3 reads CASSPGQGGNTEAFF. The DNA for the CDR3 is TGTGCCAGCAGCCCGGGACAGGGAGGGAACACTGAAGCTTTCTTT.

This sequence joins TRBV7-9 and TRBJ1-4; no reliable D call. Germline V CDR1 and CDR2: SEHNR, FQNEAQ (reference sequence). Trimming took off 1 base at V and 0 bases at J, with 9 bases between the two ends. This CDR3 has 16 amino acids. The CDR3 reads CASSLGRHATNEKLFF. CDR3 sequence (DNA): TGTGCCAGCAGCTTAGGAAGGCATGCAACTAATGAAAAACTGTTTTTT.

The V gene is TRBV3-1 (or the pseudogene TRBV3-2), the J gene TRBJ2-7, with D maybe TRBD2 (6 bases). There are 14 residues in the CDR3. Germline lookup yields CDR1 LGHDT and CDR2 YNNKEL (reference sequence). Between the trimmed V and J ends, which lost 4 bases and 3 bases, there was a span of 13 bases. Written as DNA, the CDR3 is TGTGCCAGCAGCCCGGGACTTTCGAACTACGAGCAGTACTTC. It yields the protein CASSPGLSNYEQYF.

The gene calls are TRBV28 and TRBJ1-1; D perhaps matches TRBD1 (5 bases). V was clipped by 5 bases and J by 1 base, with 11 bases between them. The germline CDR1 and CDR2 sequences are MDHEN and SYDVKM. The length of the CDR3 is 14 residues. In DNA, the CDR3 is TGTGCCAGCAGTGGTCTAGGGACGAACACTGAAGCTTTCTTT. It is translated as CASSGLGTNTEAFF.

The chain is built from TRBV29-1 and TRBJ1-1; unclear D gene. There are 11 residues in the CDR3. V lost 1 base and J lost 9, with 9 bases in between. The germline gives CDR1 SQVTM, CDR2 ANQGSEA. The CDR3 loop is CSVEVVPQAFF. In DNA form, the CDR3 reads TGCAGCGTTGAAGTTGTTCCTCAAGCTTTCTTT.

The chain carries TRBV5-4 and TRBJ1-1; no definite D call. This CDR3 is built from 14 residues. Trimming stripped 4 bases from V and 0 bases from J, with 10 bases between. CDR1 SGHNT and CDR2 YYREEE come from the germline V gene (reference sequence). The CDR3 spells CASSAGRMNTEAFF. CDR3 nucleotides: TGTGCCAGCAGCGCGGGTCGTATGAACACTGAAGCTTTCTTT.

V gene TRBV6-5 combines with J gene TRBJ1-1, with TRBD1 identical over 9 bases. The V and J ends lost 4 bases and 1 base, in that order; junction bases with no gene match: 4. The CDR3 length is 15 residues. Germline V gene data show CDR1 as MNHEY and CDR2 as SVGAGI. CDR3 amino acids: CASSSWTGENTEAFF. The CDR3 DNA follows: TGTGCCAGCAGTTCTTGGACAGGGGAGAACACTGAAGCTTTCTTT.

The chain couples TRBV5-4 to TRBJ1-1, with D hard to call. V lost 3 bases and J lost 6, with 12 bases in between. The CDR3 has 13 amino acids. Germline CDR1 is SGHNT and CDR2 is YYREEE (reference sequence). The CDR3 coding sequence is TGTGCCAGCAGCTATAGCCGTTCTGCTGAAGCTTTCTTT. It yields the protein CASSYSRSAEAFF.

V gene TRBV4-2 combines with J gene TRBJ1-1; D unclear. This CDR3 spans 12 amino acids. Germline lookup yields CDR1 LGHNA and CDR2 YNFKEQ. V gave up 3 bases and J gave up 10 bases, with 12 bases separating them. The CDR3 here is CASSQVLGGAFF. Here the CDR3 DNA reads TGTGCCAGCAGCCAGGTACTAGGTGGAGCTTTCTTT.

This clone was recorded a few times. The CDR3 sequence: CASSLGGVSTDTQYF. The CDR3 nucleotides are TGCGCCAGCAGCTTGGGAGGGGTGAGCACAGATACGCAGTATTTT. This sequence joins TRBV5-1 and TRBJ2-3; D could derive from TRBD1 or TRBD2 (5 bases each). V lost 0 bases, J lost 0 bases, and 8 bases lay in between. The germline V gene encodes CDR1 SGHRS and CDR2 YFSETQ. The CDR3 length is 15 residues.

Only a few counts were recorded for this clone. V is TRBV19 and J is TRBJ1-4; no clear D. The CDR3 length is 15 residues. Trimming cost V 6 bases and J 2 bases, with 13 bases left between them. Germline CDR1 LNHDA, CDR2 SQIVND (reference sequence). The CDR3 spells CASRTQYSTNEKLFF. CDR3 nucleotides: TGTGCCAGTAGGACACAGTATTCTACTAATGAAAAACTGTTTTTT.

For the CDR3, the DNA is TGTGCCAGCAGCCGACGGTGGAACACTGAAGCTTTCTTT. This gives the protein CASSRRWNTEAFF. The V gene is TRBV7-2, the J gene TRBJ1-1; D is unresolved. The CDR3 is 13 residues long. The germline gives CDR1 SGHTA, CDR2 FQGNSA. V was clipped by 5 bases and J by 1 base, with 8 bases between them.

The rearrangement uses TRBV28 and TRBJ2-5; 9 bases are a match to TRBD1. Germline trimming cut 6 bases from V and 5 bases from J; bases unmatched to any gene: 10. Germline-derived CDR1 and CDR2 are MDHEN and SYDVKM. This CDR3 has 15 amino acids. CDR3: CASRVQGAFGETQYF. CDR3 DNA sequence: TGTGCCAGCAGGGTACAGGGGGCATTCGGGGAGACCCAGTACTTC.

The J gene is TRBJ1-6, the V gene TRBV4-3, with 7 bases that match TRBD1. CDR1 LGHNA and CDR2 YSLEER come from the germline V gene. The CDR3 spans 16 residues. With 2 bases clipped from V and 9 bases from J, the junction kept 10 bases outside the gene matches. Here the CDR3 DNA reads TGCGCCAGCAGCCAATCCCCCAACAGGGGTAGTTCACCCCTCCACTTT. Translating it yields CASSQSPNRGSSPLHF.

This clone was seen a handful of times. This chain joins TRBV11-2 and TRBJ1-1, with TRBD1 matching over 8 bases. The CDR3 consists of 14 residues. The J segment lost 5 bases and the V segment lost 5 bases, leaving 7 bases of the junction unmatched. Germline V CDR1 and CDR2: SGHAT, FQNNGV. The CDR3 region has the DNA TGTGCCAGCAGCAAACAGGGGGTAGGGACTGAAGCTTTCTTT. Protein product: CASSKQGVGTEAFF.

CDR3 sequence reads: CASSSEVGGYEKLFF. In DNA, the CDR3 is TGTGCCAGCAGCTCCGAGGTAGGGGGCTATGAAAAACTGTTTTTT. This chain connects TRBV9 to TRBJ1-4; 7 bases line up with TRBD1. The V and J ends lost 4 bases and 6 bases, in that order; junction bases with no gene match: 9. There are 15 residues in the CDR3. CDR1 and CDR2 from the germline V gene are SGDLS and YYNGEE.

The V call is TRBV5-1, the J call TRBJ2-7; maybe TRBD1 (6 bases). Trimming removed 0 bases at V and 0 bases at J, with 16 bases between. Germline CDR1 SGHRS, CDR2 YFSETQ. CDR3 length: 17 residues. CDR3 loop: CASSLAGARGGSYEQYF. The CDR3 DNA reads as TGCGCCAGCAGCTTGGCCGGAGCCCGAGGGGGCTCCTACGAGCAGTACTTC. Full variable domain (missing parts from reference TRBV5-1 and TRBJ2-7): KAGVTQTPRYLIKTRGQQVTLSCSPISGHRSVSWYQQTPGQGLQFLFEYFSETQRNKGNFPGRFSGRQFSNSRSEMNVSTLELGDSALYLCASSLAGARGGSYEQYFGPGTRLTVT.

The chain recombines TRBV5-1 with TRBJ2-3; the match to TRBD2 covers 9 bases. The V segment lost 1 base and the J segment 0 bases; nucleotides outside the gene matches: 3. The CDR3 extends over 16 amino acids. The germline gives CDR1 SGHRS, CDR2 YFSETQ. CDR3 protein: CASSLPTSGSTDTQYF. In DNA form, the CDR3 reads TGCGCCAGCAGCTTGCCCACTAGCGGGAGCACAGATACGCAGTATTTT. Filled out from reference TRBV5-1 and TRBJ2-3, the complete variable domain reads KAGVTQTPRYLIKTRGQQVTLSCSPISGHRSVSWYQQTPGQGLQFLFEYFSETQRNKGNFPGRFSGRQFSNSRSEMNVSTLELGDSALYLCASSLPTSGSTDTQYFGPGTRLTVL.